Listed below are T cell receptor beta chains from one sample, sequenced in a study of early stage breast cancer tumors. This table comes from immunoSEQ multiplex PCR, and its TCRdb copy is limited to in-frame clones, with some not included. The table records tens of thousands of clones, approximately 80% of them present only once. The sample taken for sequencing was blood. These receptor sequences come from a person aged 45-60 years with breast cancer. Both conserved end residues are part of each CDR3. D genes are given only for firm matches. Clone size is not always given. Where it is, it says once, few, many or a class for expanded clones.

>NA|TRBJ2-5|NA|TRBV30
TGTGCCTCCGAGGTAGGGCAGTCAGAGACCCAGTACTTC
CASEVGQSETQYF
>TRBD1|TRBJ1-2|NA|TRBV6-1
TGTGCCAGCAGTCACGACAGGGGAGATGGCTACACCTTC
CASSHDRGDGYTF
>TRBD2|TRBJ2-5|once|TRBV6-1
TGTGCCAGCATCCGACTAGCGGGTGGCCAAGAGACCCAGTACTTC
CASIRLAGGQETQYF
>TRBD1|TRBJ1-5|NA|TRBV2
TGTGCCAGCAGCCCCGACAGGGAGAGGGGGTATAGCAATCAGCCCCAGCATTTT
CASSPDRERGYSNQPQHF
>NA|TRBJ1-5|NA|TRBV11-2
TGTGCCAGCAGCTCAATTGGGGGTGGGAATCAGCCCCAGCATTTT
CASSSIGGGNQPQHF
>NA|TRBJ1-1|NA|TRBV5-6
TGTGCCAGCAGCGTAAGGGGAAGGATGAACACTGAAGCTTTCTTT
CASSVRGRMNTEAFF
>TRBD1|TRBJ1-5|NA|TRBV28
TGTGCCAGCAGTTTATATGGACAGGGAGGATTATTGGGGAATCAGCCCCAGCATTTT
CASSLYGQGGLLGNQPQHF
>TRBD1|TRBJ1-2|NA|TRBV6-5
TGTGCCAGCAGTTACTCGAAGGGGGCCTTTGGCTATGGCTACACCTTC
CASSYSKGAFGYGYTF
>NA|TRBJ2-7|few|TRBV6-5
TGTGCCAGCAACCGCTTTCAGGGGAGTGGCTACGAGCAGTACTTC
CASNRFQGSGYEQYF
>TRBD2|TRBJ2-7|NA|TRBV11-2
TGTGCCAGCAGCACCCGTTCGGGACTAAGCTCCTACGAGCAGTACTTC
CASSTRSGLSSYEQYF
>NA|TRBJ1-5|NA|TRBV19
TGTGCCAGTCGGGAGGATGGAAATCAGCCCCAGCATTTT
CASREDGNQPQHF
>TRBD1|TRBJ1-3|once|TRBV5-4
TGTGCCAGCAGCGATCGGGACAGGGTGGCTGGAAACACCATATATTTT
CASSDRDRVAGNTIYF
>NA|TRBJ2-1|NA|TRBV2
TGTGCCAGCAGGGGACCCCGTTTAGACAATGAGCAGTTCTTC
CASRGPRLDNEQFF
>NA|TRBJ1-1|NA|TRBV27
TGTGCCAGCAGTCGAACGACTAGGGGCAGGACTGAAGCTTTCTTT
CASSRTTRGRTEAFF
>TRBD2|TRBJ2-7|NA|TRBV18
TGTGCCAGCTCACCGTACCAACGGGGGGAGGGGTCCCCCAACGAGCAGTACTTC
CASSPYQRGEGSPNEQYF
>NA|TRBJ2-4|NA|TRBV7-9
TGTGCCAGCAGCTTGGGACAATCTGAAGACATTCAGTACTTC
CASSLGQSEDIQYF
>NA|TRBJ1-5|NA|TRBV10-3
TGTGCCATCAGTGAGTCTATAGTGGCCAATCAGCCCCAGCATTTT
CAISESIVANQPQHF
>NA|TRBJ1-6|NA|TRBV18
TGTGCCAGCTCAGCCGAAAATTCACCCCTCCACTTT
CASSAENSPLHF
>NA|TRBJ1-2|NA|TRBV4-3
TGCGCCAGCAGCCAAGCGGAGGGGCACTATGGCTACACCTTC
CASSQAEGHYGYTF
>NA|TRBJ1-2|few|TRBV2
TGTGCCAGCAGAAGGGACGATGGACACTATGGCTACACCTTC
CASRRDDGHYGYTF
>NA|TRBJ2-3|NA|TRBV11-2
TGTGCCAGCAGCGTCGGGACCCGGAGGGTCGATACGCAGTATTTT
CASSVGTRRVDTQYF
>TRBD2|TRBJ2-2|NA|TRBV11-2
TGTGCCAGCAGCTTAGAGGTAGCGGGGGTGACCGGGGAGCTGTTTTTT
CASSLEVAGVTGELFF
>NA|TRBJ1-4|NA|TRBV6-5
TGTGCCAGCGCAAGGGTTGGAACTAATGAAAAACTGTTTTTT
CASARVGTNEKLFF
>NA|TRBJ1-1|few|TRBV2
TGTGCCAGCTCGGGACCTACCTACACTGAAGCTTTCTTT
CASSGPTYTEAFF
>TRBD2|TRBJ2-5|NA|TRBV27
TGTGCCAGCAGTTATACCGGGACTAGCTGGGAGACCCAGTACTTC
CASSYTGTSWETQYF
>TRBD2|TRBJ2-1|NA|TRBV5-1
TGCGCCAGCAGCTTGGCCACTACTAGCGCCCGTTGGGAGCAGTTCTTC
CASSLATTSARWEQFF
>TRBD1|TRBJ1-4|NA|TRBV10-3
TGTGCCATCAGTGATCCGGGACAGGGTGCAACTAATGAAAAACTGTTTTTT
CAISDPGQGATNEKLFF
>TRBD1|TRBJ1-6|NA|TRBV9
TGTGCCAGCAGCGTAGCTGGGACAGGGTACAATTCACCCCTCCACTTT
CASSVAGTGYNSPLHF